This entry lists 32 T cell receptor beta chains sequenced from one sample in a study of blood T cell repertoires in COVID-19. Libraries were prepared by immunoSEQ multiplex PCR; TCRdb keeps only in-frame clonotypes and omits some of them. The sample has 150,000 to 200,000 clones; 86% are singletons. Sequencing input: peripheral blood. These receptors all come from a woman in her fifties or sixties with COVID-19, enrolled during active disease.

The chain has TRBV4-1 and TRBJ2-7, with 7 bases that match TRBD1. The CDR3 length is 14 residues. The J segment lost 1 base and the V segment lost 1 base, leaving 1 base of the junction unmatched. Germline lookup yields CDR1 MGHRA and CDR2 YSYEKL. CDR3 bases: TGCGCCAGCAGCCAAGGGGACAGATCCTACGAGCAGTACTTC. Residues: CASSQGDRSYEQYF.

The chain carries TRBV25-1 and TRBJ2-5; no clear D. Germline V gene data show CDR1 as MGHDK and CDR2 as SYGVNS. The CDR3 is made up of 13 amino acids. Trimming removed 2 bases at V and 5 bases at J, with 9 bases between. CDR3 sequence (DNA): TGTGCCAGCAGTGAAAAGGAGTCGGAGACCCAGTACTTC. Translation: CASSEKESETQYF.

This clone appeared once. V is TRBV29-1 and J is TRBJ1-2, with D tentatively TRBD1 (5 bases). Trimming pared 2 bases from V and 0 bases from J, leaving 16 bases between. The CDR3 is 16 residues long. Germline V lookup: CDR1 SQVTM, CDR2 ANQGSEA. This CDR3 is CSVERPQTAANYGYTF. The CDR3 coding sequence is TGCAGCGTTGAAAGGCCCCAGACAGCCGCTAACTATGGCTACACCTTC.

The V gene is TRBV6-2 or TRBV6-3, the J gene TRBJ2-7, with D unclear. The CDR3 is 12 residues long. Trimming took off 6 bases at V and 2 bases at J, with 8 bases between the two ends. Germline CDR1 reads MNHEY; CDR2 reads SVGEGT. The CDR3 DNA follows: TGTGCCAGCAGCGAACAGACCTACGAGCAGTACTTC. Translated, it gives CASSEQTYEQYF.

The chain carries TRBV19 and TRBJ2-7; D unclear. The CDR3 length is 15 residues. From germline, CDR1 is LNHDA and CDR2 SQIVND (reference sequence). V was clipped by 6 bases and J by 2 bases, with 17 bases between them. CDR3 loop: CASSDLGRTTYEQYF. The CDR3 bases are TGTGCCAGTAGCGACTTAGGTCGAACAACCTACGAGCAGTACTTC.

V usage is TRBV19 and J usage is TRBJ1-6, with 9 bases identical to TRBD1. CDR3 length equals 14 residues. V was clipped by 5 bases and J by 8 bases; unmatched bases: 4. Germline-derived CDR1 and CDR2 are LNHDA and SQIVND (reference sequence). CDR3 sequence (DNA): TGTGCCAGTAGTTTGGGACAGGGCTATTCACCCCTCCACTTT. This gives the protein CASSLGQGYSPLHF.

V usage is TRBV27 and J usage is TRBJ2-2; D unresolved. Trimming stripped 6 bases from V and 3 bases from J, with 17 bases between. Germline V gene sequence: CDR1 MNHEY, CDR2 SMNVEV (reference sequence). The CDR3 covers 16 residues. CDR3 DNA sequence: TGTGCCAGCAGGGGTAGCACTTGGTCTTACACCGGGGAGCTGTTTTTT. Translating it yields CASRGSTWSYTGELFF.

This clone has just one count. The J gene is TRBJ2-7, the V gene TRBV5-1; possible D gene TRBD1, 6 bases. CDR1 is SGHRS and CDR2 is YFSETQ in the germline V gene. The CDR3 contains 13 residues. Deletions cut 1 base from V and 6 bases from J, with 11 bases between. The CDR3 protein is CASSLLQGLEQYF. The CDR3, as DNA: TGCGCCAGCAGCTTGTTGCAGGGGCTCGAGCAGTACTTC.

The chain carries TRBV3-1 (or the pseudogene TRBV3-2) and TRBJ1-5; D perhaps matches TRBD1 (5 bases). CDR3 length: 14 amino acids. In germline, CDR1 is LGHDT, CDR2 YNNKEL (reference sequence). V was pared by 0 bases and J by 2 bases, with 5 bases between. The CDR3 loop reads CASSQDRGNQPQHF. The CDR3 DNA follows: TGTGCCAGCAGCCAAGACAGGGGCAATCAGCCCCAGCATTTT.

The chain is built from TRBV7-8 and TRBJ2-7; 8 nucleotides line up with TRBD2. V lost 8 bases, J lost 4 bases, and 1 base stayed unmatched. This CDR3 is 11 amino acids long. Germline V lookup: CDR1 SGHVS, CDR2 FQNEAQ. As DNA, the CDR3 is TGTGCCAGCGGCGGGGGGTACGAGCAGTACTTC. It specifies CASGGGYEQYF.

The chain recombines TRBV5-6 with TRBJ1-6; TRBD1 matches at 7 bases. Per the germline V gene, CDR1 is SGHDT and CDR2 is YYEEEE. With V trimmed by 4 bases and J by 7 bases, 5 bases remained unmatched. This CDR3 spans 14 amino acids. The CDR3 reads CASSVTGMNSPLHF. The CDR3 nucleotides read TGTGCCAGCAGCGTGACAGGGATGAATTCACCCCTCCACTTT.

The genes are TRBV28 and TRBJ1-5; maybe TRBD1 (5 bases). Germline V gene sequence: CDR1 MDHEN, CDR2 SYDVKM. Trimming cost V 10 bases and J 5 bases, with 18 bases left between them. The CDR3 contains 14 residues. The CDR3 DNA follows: TGTGCCATACGGGGGGTGGGGCGAGATCAGCCCCAGCATTTT. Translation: CAIRGVGRDQPQHF.

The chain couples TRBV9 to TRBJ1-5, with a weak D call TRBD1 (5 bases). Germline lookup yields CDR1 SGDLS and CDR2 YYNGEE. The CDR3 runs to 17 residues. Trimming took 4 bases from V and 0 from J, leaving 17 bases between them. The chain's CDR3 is CASSTRDGGYSNQPQHF. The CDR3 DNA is TGTGCCAGCAGCACCCGAGACGGGGGTTATAGCAATCAGCCCCAGCATTTT.

The CDR3 spells CASINRAGWNYNEQFF. The CDR3 bases are TGTGCCAGTATTAATCGAGCGGGATGGAACTACAATGAGCAGTTCTTC. The chain joins TRBV19 to TRBJ2-1, with 7 bases that match TRBD2. Losses at the gene ends were 7 bases for V and 3 bases for J; bases not matched to a gene: 12. The CDR3 runs to 16 residues. Germline CDR1 is LNHDA and CDR2 is SQIVND (reference sequence).

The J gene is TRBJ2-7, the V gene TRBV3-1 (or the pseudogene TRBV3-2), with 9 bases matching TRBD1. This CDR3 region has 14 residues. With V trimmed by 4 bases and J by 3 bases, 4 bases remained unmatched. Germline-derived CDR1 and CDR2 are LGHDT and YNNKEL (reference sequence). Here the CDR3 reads CASSPGQGFYEQYF. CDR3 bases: TGTGCCAGCAGCCCGGGACAGGGTTTCTACGAGCAGTACTTC.

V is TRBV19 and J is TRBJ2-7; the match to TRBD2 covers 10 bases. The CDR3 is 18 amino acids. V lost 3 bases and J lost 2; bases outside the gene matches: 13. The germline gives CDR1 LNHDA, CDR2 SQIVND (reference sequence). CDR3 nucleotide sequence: TGTGCCAGTAGTATTGGTGCTAGCGGGAGAACCAGCACCTACGAGCAGTACTTC. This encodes CASSIGASGRTSTYEQYF.

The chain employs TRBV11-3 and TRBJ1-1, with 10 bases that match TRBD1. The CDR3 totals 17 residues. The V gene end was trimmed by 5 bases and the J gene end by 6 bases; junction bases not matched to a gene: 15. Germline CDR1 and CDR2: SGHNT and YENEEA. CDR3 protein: CASSLGQGGTRGAEAFF. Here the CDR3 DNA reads TGTGCCAGCAGCCTCGGACAGGGGGGGACCAGAGGAGCTGAAGCTTTCTTT.

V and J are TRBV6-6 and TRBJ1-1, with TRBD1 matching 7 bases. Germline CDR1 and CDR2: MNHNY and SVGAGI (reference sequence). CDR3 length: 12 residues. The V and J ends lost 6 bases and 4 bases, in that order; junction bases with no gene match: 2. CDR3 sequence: CASRAGGTEAFF. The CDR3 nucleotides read TGTGCCAGCAGGGCAGGGGGCACTGAAGCTTTCTTT.

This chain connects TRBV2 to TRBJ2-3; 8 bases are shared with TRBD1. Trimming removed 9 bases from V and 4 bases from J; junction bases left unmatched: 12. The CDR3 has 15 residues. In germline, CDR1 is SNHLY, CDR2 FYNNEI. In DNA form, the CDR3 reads TGTGCCAGTCAACCGAGACAGGGGTGGGCAGATACGCAGTATTTT. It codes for CASQPRQGWADTQYF. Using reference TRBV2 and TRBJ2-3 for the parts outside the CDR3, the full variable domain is EPEVTQTPSHQVTQMGQEVILRCVPISNHLYFYWYRQILGQKVEFLVSFYNNEISEKSEIFDDQFSVERPDGSNFTLKIRSTKLEDSAMYFCASQPRQGWADTQYFGPGTRLTVL.

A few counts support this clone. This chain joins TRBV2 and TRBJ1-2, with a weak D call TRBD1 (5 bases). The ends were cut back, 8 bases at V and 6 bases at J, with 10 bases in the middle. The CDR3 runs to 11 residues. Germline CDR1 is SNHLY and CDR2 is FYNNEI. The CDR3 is CASDAGNGYTF. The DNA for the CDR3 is TGTGCCAGCGACGCAGGGAATGGCTACACCTTC.

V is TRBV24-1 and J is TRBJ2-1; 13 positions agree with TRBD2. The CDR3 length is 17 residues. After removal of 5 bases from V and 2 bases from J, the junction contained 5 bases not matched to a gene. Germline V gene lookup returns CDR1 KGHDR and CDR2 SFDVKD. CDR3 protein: CATSGLAGGPAYNEQFF. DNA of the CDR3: TGTGCCACCAGTGGACTAGCGGGAGGCCCCGCCTACAATGAGCAGTTCTTC.

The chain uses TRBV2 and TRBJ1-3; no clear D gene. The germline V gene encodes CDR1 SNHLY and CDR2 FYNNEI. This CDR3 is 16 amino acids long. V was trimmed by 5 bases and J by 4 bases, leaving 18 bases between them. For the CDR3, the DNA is TGTGCCAGCAGTAATACCGCTTTAACGCAGGGAAACACCATATATTTT. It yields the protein CASSNTALTQGNTIYF.

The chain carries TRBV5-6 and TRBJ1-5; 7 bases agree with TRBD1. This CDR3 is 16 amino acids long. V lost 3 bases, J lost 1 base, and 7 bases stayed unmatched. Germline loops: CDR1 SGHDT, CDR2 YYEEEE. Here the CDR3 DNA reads TGTGCCAGCAGCTGGCACAGGGGTCCCAGCAATCAGCCCCAGCATTTT. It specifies CASSWHRGPSNQPQHF.

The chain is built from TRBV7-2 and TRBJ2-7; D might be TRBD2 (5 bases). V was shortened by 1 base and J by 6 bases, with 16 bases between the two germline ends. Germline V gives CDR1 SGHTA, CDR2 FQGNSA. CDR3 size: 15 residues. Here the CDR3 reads CASSLGRDPRGEQYF. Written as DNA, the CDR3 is TGTGCCAGCAGCTTAGGCCGGGATCCTCGAGGCGAGCAGTACTTC.

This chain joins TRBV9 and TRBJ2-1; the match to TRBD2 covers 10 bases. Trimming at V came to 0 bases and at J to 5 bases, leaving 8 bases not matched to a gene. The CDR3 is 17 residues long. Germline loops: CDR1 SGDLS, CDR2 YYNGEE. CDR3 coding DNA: TGTGCCAGCAGCGTAGAAAGGGGACTAGCGACCCACAATGAGCAGTTCTTC. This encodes CASSVERGLATHNEQFF.

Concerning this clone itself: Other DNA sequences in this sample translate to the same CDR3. The CDR3 loop is CATSDPGTGSYHEQYF. The DNA of the CDR3 is TGTGCCACCAGTGATCCTGGGACAGGGTCCTATCACGAGCAGTACTTC. The chain couples TRBV24-1 to TRBJ2-7; 9 bases match TRBD1. The CDR3 has 16 amino acids. V gave up 3 bases and J gave up 5 bases; unmatched junction bases: 10. Germline loops: CDR1 KGHDR, CDR2 SFDVKD.

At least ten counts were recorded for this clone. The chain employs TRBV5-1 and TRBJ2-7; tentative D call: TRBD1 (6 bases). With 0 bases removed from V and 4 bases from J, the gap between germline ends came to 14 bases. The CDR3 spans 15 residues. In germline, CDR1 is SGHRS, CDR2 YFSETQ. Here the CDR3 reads CASSLVLGDNYEQYF. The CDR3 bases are TGCGCCAGCAGCTTGGTTCTGGGGGACAATTACGAGCAGTACTTC.

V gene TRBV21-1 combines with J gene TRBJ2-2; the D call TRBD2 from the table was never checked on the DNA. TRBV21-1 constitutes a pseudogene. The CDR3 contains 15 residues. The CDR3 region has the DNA TGTGCCAGCAGCACAGTAGCTGCGGACACCGGGGAGCTGTTTTTT. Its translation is CASSTVAADTGELFF.

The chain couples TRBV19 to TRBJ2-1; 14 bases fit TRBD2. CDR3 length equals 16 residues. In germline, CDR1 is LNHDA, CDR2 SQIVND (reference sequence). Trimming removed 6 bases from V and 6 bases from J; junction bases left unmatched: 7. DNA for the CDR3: TGTGCCAGTAGCACTCCGGGACTAGCGGGAGTCAATGAGCAGTTCTTC. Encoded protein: CASSTPGLAGVNEQFF.

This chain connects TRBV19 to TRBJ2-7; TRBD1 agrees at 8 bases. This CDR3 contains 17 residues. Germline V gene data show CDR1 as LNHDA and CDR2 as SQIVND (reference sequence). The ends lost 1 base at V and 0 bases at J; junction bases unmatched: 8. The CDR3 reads CASSIAPTGASSYEQYF. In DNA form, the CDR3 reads TGTGCCAGTAGTATAGCTCCGACAGGGGCGAGCTCCTACGAGCAGTACTTC. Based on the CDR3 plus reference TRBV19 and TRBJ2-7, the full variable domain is DGGITQSPKYLFRKEGQNVTLSCEQNLNHDAMYWYRQDPGQGLRLIYYSQIVNDFQKGDIAEGYSVSREKKESFPLTVTSAQKNPTAFYLCASSIAPTGASSYEQYFGPGTRLTVT.

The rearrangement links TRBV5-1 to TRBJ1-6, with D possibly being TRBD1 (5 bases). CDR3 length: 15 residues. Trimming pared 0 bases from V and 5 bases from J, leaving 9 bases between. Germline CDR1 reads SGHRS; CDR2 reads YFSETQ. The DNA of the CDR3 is TGCGCCAGCAGCTTGGGGGGCAGGGATAATTCACCCCTCCACTTT. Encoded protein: CASSLGGRDNSPLHF.

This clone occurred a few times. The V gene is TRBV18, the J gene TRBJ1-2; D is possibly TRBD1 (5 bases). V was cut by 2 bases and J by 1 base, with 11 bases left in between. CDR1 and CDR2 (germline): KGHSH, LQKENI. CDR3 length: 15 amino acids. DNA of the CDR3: TGTGCCAGCTCACCAGGGGGGGACCTTAACTATGGCTACACCTTC. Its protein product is CASSPGGDLNYGYTF.